These 12 T cell receptor beta chains originate from one sample sequenced in a study of blood T cells in healthy people across ages. Together with a sample-barcoded 5' primer, a J-beta primer mix was included in a second PCR lasting about 7 to 12 cycles. TCRdb reprocessed the 5' RACE reads with MiXCR, giving one entry per CDR3 protein. The repertoire holds 540,000 or so distinct CDR3 sequences, with about 25% as singletons. Sequencing was done on a sample of blood. These receptors were taken from a woman in her seventies in good health.

The gene calls are TRBV29-1 and TRBJ1-1; D is uncertain. CDR1 is SQVTM, CDR2 ANQGSEA, per germline. Trimming removed 4 bases from V and 2 bases from J, with 11 bases in between. The CDR3 length is 13 residues. CDR3 coding DNA: TGCAGCGTTGGGGGAGACGGTAACACTGAAGCTTTCTTT. It is translated as CSVGGDGNTEAFF. Looking up the rest from reference TRBV29-1 and TRBJ1-1 gives the full variable domain: SAVISQKPSRDICQRGTSLTIQCQVDSQVTMMFWYRQQPGQSLTLIATANQGSEATYESGFVIDKFPISRPNLTFSTLTVSNMSPEDSSIYLCSVGGDGNTEAFFGQGTRLTVV.

Only a few counts were recorded for this clonotype. The chain carries TRBV2 and TRBJ1-5; weak D call: TRBD1 (6 bases). The CDR3 is 14 amino acids. V shed 8 bases and J shed 9 bases, with 20 bases lying between them. Germline V gene sequence: CDR1 SNHLY, CDR2 FYNNEI. CDR3 DNA sequence: TGTGCCAGCGTTAGGGGGTCCGAAGTCGGGCCCCAGCATTTT. Encoded protein: CASVRGSEVGPQHF.

This clonotype showed up many times. CDR3 sequence (DNA): TGCAGTGCTGGATGGGGTGGGGAGACCCAGTACTTC. It specifies CSAGWGGETQYF. The J gene is TRBJ2-5, the V gene TRBV20-1; no clear D gene. There are 12 residues in the CDR3. Germline loops: CDR1 DFQATT, CDR2 SNEGSKA (reference sequence). V lost 5 bases and J 5 bases, leaving 12 bases between the germline ends.

This chain links TRBV7-2 with TRBJ1-2; D is uncertain. The germline gives CDR1 SGHTA, CDR2 FQGNSA. Trimming took off 4 bases at V and 8 bases at J, with 8 bases between the two ends. The length of the CDR3 is 11 residues. CDR3 in DNA: TGTGCCAGCAGCTACTACGAGGGCTACACCTTC. Its protein is CASSYYEGYTF.

A note on this clonotype: One junction end does not reproduce the germline sequence, and a read error may be involved. The V call is TRBV7-2, the J call TRBJ1-2; 10 bases agree with TRBD1. CDR3 length: 15 amino acids. CDR1 is SGHTA, CDR2 FQGNSA, per germline. CDR3 DNA sequence: TGTGCTAGCAGCCGAACTGACAGGGGGCAAGGTGGCTACACCTTC. Translation: CASSRTDRGQGGYTF.

This clonotype was picked up a small number of times. The chain combines TRBV2 with TRBJ2-1; D unresolved. This CDR3 has 11 residues. Trimming left V 7 bases short and J 10 bases short, with 11 bases between. CDR1 SNHLY and CDR2 FYNNEI come from the germline V gene. The CDR3 DNA is TGTGCCAGCATTCCCTTCGACGAGCAGTTCTTC. Residues: CASIPFDEQFF. Full variable domain (missing parts from reference TRBV2 and TRBJ2-1): EPEVTQTPSHQVTQMGQEVILRCVPISNHLYFYWYRQILGQKVEFLVSFYNNEISEKSEIFDDQFSVERPDGSNFTLKIRSTKLEDSAMYFCASIPFDEQFFGPGTRLTVL.

Note on this clonotype: Mismatch with germline at one junction end may stem from a read error. The CDR3 DNA reads as TGCAGTGCTAAGGGTCAACAGGGACGAATCTTCCAAGGGACCCAGTACTTC. It translates to CSAKGQQGRIFQGTQYF. The chain has TRBV20-1 and TRBJ2-5, with D perhaps matching TRBD1 (6 bases). The CDR3 length is 17 residues. CDR1 and CDR2 from the germline V gene are DFQATT and SNEGSKA (reference sequence).

This clonotype has only a few counts. The V and J genes are TRBV4-3 and TRBJ2-5; TRBD2 agrees at 10 bases. V dropped 5 bases and J dropped 8; count of bases not matched to a gene: 8. There are 14 residues in the CDR3. Germline lookup yields CDR1 LGHNA and CDR2 YSLEER. The CDR3 DNA reads TGCGCCAGCAGCTTACGAAGCGGGGGGGCTACCCAGTACTTC. This encodes CASSLRSGGATQYF.

This clonotype was observed a handful of times. The chain carries TRBV9 and TRBJ2-5, with TRBD2 identical over 8 bases. With the DNA end fitting TRBJ2-7 better, the J assignment may be wrong. Per germline, CDR1 SGDLS and CDR2 YYNGEE. The CDR3 spans 16 residues. CDR3 in amino acids: CASSVAGAGGFYEQYF. In DNA, the CDR3 is TGTGCCAGCAGCGTAGCAGGGGCGGGGGGCTTCTACGAGCAGTACTTC.

This clonotype was seen more than once but under ten times. The V call is TRBV4-2, the J call TRBJ1-3; D is undetermined. The CDR3 is made up of 17 amino acids. CDR1 is LGHNA and CDR2 is YNFKEQ in the germline V gene. V was trimmed by 0 bases and J by 2 bases, leaving 14 bases between them. CDR3: CASSQEMAERAGNTIYF. The CDR3 coding sequence is TGTGCCAGCAGCCAAGAGATGGCTGAGAGAGCTGGAAACACCATATATTTT.

The rearrangement uses TRBV5-1 and TRBJ2-3; TRBD1 matches 7 bases. With V trimmed by 0 bases and J by 0 bases, 7 bases remained unmatched. CDR3 size: 17 residues. From germline, CDR1 is SGHRS and CDR2 YFSETQ. DNA of the CDR3: TGCGCCAGCAGCTTGGAGGGCAGGGGGTCGAGCACAGATACGCAGTATTTT. The encoded protein is CASSLEGRGSSTDTQYF. Full variable domain (missing parts from reference TRBV5-1 and TRBJ2-3): KAGVTQTPRYLIKTRGQQVTLSCSPISGHRSVSWYQQTPGQGLQFLFEYFSETQRNKGNFPGRFSGRQFSNSRSEMNVSTLELGDSALYLCASSLEGRGSSTDTQYFGPGTRLTVL.

This clonotype was observed a handful of times. The rearrangement links TRBV29-1 to TRBJ1-2; 10 nucleotides line up with TRBD1. Germline V gene data show CDR1 as SQVTM and CDR2 as ANQGSEA. Unmatched junction bases numbered 3, after V lost 4 bases and J lost 4 bases. This CDR3 is built from 13 residues. In DNA, the CDR3 is TGCAGCGTTGTCAGGACAGGGGGCTATGGCTACACCTTC. This translates into CSVVRTGGYGYTF. Drawing the rest from reference TRBV29-1 and TRBJ1-2, the complete variable domain is SAVISQKPSRDICQRGTSLTIQCQVDSQVTMMFWYRQQPGQSLTLIATANQGSEATYESGFVIDKFPISRPNLTFSTLTVSNMSPEDSSIYLCSVVRTGGYGYTFGSGTRLTVV.